At least ten counts were recorded for the clone carrying this TCR beta chain. The antigen is undetermined. This record belongs to a study of molecular identifiers for immune sequencing clone quantification. Study-level results: In naive cells, clones above 20 RNA copies held under 1% of molecules, whereas in effector cells they held over 99%.

TCRdb reanalysed the PCR reads using MiXCR and keeps one entry per CDR3 protein. Of roughly 40,000 distinct CDR3 sequences in the sample, around a sixth are singletons; the top ten hold roughly 7%. This CDR3 spans 14 amino acids. The V gene lost 0 bases and the J gene lost 0 bases, with 7 bases spanning the gap. CDR1 is SGDLS, CDR2 YYNGEE, per germline. The chain carries TRBV9 and TRBJ2-7, with D perhaps matching TRBD1 or TRBD2 (5 bases each). Sequenced material: naive CD8+ T cells from blood, with Jurkat cell RNA spiked in. Subset defined: FACS-sorted CD8+CD4-CCR7+CD45RA+ naive T cells. This TCR came from a human donor in good health. Some libraries in this study had Jurkat cell RNA spiked in. The CDR3 sequence: CASSVGGDSYEQYF. The CDR3, as DNA: TGTGCCAGCAGCGTAGGAGGGGACTCCTACGAGCAGTACTTC.